Included here is one TCR beta chain sequence, with context. The antigen remains undetermined. A fixed DNA input of 300 to 350 ng was used per bulk PBMC sample. Here immunoSEQ multiplex PCR was the method, and the copy in TCRdb shows in-frame clones only, minus some. In the table there are fewer than 25,000 clones, over 85% of which are singletons. The time point is: pre-treatment baseline. The source of the sample is a study of blood T cell dynamics during melanoma immunotherapy. Broader study findings: At W3, later disease-control patients showed bifurcated PBMC repertoire changes, unlike progressors. It remained unknown if the driving T cell clones were melanoma-specific.

The clonotype originates from a human donor with melanoma. This material consisted of blood, taken from a patient treated with checkpoint blockade.

CDR3 in DNA: TGTGCCAGCAGTTTCGACAGGACCTATGGCTACACCTTC. As protein: CASSFDRTYGYTF. The rearrangement links TRBV6-5 to TRBJ1-2; maybe TRBD1 (6 bases). In germline, CDR1 is MNHEY, CDR2 SVGAGI. CDR3 length: 13 amino acids. V was cut by 4 bases and J by 4 bases, with 10 bases left in between.